This is a list of T cell receptor beta chains from one sample in a study of cytomegalovirus exposure and HLA in healthy donors. TCRdb keeps only in-frame clones here, not all; method: immunoSEQ multiplex PCR. This table has 150,000 to 200,000 clones, roughly 85% appearing once. The sample comprised PBMCs. The receptors shown here come from a middle-aged man in good health and CMV-seropositive. Each CDR3 is given with its conserved first and last residue.

J gene,V gene,CDR3 protein
TRBJ1-1,TRBV11-3,CASSFGLTSEVFF
TRBJ1-2,TRBV11-3,CASSPGDRDYGYTF
TRBJ1-2,TRBV5-4,CASSLSGNYGYTF
TRBJ1-3,TRBV13,CASRRTGAGNTIYF
TRBJ1-1,TRBV4-1,CASSPPDRGMNTEAFF
TRBJ1-5,TRBV15,CATSPDTLGQPQHF
TRBJ2-1,TRBV6-4,CASSDRDTNEQFF
TRBJ2-2,TRBV7-9,CASSLGTGGIGELFF
TRBJ1-3,TRBV19,CASRIRVSSGNTIYF
TRBJ2-5,TRBV30,CAWSVTGVETQYF
TRBJ2-5,TRBV2,CASKTSGPYETQYF
TRBJ2-3,TRBV2,CASSEGSGRDTDTQYF
TRBJ2-7,TRBV5-1,CASRPPAGYEQYF
TRBJ2-6,TRBV19,CASSGTGTGANVLTF
TRBJ2-7,TRBV19,CASSIADTKEF
TRBJ2-7,TRBV30,CAWQTGGTHEQYF
TRBJ2-1,TRBV7-9,CASSSTWGSGGEQFF
TRBJ2-2,TRBV29-1,CSVVDRLQTGELFF
TRBJ1-5,TRBV7-2,CASSFHSNQPQHF
TRBJ2-3,TRBV7-9,CSSRSGDTQYF